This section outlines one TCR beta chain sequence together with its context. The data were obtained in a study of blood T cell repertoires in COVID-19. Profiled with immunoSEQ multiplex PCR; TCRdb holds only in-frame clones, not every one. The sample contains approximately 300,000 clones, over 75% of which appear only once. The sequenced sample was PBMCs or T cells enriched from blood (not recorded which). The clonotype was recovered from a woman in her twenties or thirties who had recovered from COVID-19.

DNA of the CDR3: TGTGCCAGCAGTTTAGGAGGGGGCCGGTCCTACGAGCAGTACTTC. This encodes CASSLGGGRSYEQYF. The chain couples TRBV27 to TRBJ2-7; the D gene is possibly TRBD1 (7 bases). This CDR3 contains 15 residues. Germline values: CDR1 MNHEY, CDR2 SMNVEV (reference sequence). V was clipped by 2 bases and J by 1 base, with 12 bases between them.